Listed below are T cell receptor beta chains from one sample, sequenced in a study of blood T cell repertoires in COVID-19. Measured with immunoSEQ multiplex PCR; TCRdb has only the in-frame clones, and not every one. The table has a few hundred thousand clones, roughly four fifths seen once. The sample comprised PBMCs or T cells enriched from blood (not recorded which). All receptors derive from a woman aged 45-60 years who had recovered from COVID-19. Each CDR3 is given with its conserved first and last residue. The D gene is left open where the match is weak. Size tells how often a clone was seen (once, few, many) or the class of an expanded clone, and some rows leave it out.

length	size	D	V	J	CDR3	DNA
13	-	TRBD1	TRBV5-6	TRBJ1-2	CASSLDTGQGADF	TGTGCCAGCAGCCTGGACACCGGACAGGGGGCAGATTTC
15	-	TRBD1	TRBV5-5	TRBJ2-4	CASSADRGAKNIQYF	TGTGCCAGCAGCGCGGACAGGGGAGCCAAAAACATTCAGTACTTC
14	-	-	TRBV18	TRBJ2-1	CASSPERVYNEQFF	TGTGCCAGCTCACCAGAGCGGGTCTACAATGAGCAGTTCTTC
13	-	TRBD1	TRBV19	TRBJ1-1	CASSPDRDLRAFF	TGTGCCAGTAGTCCGGACAGGGATCTTCGAGCTTTCTTT
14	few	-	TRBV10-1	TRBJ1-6	CASSEQGRDSPLHF	TGCGCCAGCAGTGAGCAGGGGCGGGATTCACCCCTCCACTTT
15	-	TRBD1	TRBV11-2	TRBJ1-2	CASSSGTDPNYGYTF	TGTGCCAGCAGCTCAGGGACAGACCCTAACTATGGCTACACCTTC
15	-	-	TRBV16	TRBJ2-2	CASSPGTPNTGELFF	TGTGCCAGCAGCCCCGGGACACCGAACACCGGGGAGCTGTTTTTT
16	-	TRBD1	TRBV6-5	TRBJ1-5	CASSSGGTGSYQPQHF	TGTGCCAGCAGTTCCGGCGGGACAGGGTCGTATCAGCCCCAGCATTTT
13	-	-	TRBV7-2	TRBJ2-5	CASSFRQEETQYF	TGTGCCAGCAGCTTCAGGCAGGAAGAGACCCAGTACTTC
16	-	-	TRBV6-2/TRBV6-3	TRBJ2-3	CASSYPLAASVDTQYF	TGTGCCAGCAGTTACCCCTTGGCGGCCTCGGTAGATACGCAGTATTTT
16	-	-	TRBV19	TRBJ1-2	CASSSLPGGANYGYTF	TGTGCCAGTAGTTCGCTGCCCGGGGGGGCAAACTATGGCTACACCTTC
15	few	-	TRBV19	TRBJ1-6	CASSPQRVQGSPLHF	TGTGCCAGTAGTCCGCAACGCGTACAGGGATCACCCCTCCACTTT
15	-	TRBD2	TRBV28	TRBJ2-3	CASSPPAGAIDTQYF	TGTGCCAGCAGTCCACCAGCGGGGGCGATAGATACGCAGTATTTT
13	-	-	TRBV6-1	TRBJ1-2	CASSDGGGGGYTF	TGTGCCAGCAGTGACGGCGGGGGAGGCGGCTACACCTTC
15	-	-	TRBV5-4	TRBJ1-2	CASSNPRGFDYGYTF	TGTGCCAGCAGCAATCCCAGGGGTTTCGACTATGGCTACACCTTC
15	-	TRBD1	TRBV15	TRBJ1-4	CATSGGDRQEEKLFF	TGTGCCACCAGCGGAGGGGACAGACAAGAAGAAAAACTGTTTTTT
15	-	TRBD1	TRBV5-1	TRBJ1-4	CASSFRTGYNEKLFF	TGCGCCAGCAGCTTTCGGACAGGGTACAATGAAAAACTGTTTTTT
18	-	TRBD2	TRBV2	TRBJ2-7	CASRGPVGTSGSSGEQYF	TGTGCCAGCAGAGGCCCGGTGGGGACTAGCGGGAGTTCTGGGGAGCAGTACTTC
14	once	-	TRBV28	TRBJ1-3	CASSAHERGNTIYF	TGTGCCAGCAGTGCTCATGAGAGAGGAAACACCATATATTTT
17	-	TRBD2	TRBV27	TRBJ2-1	CASSLGRLAGGPAEQFF	TGTGCCAGCAGTTTAGGGAGACTAGCGGGAGGGCCTGCTGAGCAGTTCTTC
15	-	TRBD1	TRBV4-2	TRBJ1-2	CASSQEDRGNYGYTF	TGTGCCAGCAGCCAGGAAGACAGGGGGAACTATGGCTACACCTTC
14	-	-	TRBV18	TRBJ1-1	CASSRGRPATEAFF	TGTGCCAGCTCACGCGGCAGACCTGCCACTGAAGCTTTCTTT
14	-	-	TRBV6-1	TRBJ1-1	CASSEVGANTEAFF	TGTGCCAGCAGTGAAGTAGGGGCGAACACTGAAGCTTTCTTT
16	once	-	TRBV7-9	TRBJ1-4	CASSLAEGQGRGKLFF	TGTGCCAGCAGCTTAGCTGAGGGGCAGGGGCGCGGTAAACTGTTTTTT
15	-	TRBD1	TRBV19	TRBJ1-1	CASTKAPGGLVSAFF	TGTGCCAGTACAAAGGCCCCAGGGGGGCTGGTCTCGGCTTTCTTT
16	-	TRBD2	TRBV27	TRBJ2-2	CASRTSGGVHTGELFF	TGTGCCAGCAGGACCTCGGGGGGGGTTCATACCGGGGAGCTGTTTTTT
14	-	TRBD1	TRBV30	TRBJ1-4	CAWALQGRVGKLFF	TGTGCCTGGGCTCTACAGGGGCGGGTGGGTAAACTGTTTTTT
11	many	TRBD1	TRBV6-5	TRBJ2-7	CASWDRAEQYF	TGTGCCAGCTGGGACAGAGCCGAGCAGTACTTC
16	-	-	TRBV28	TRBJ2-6	CASSLVMGPGANVLTF	TGTGCCAGCAGTCTCGTCATGGGGCCTGGGGCCAACGTCCTGACTTTC
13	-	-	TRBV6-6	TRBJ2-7	CASYGGRDYEQYF	TGTGCCAGCTATGGAGGTAGAGACTACGAGCAGTACTTC
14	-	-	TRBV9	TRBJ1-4	CASSVGGLNEKLFF	TGTGCCAGCAGCGTAGGGGGGCTGAATGAAAAACTGTTTTTT
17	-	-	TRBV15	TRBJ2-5	CATSRGRKSGGGETQYF	TGTGCCACCAGCAGAGGTCGGAAGTCAGGGGGAGGCGAGACCCAGTACTTC
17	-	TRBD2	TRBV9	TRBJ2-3	CASSASLAEKSPDTQYF	TGTGCCAGCAGCGCCAGTCTAGCGGAAAAATCCCCAGATACGCAGTATTTT
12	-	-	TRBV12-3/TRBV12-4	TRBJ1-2	CASSWLNYGYTF	TGTGCCAGCAGTTGGCTGAACTATGGCTACACCTTC
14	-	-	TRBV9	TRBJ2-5	CASSLTGYQETQYF	TGTGCCAGCAGCTTAACAGGGTACCAAGAGACCCAGTACTTC
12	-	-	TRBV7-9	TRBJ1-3	CASSQDVAGGYF	TGTGCCAGCAGCCAAGACGTAGCAGGAGGATATTTT
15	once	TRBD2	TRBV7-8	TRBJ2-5	CASSVSGGNQETQYF	TGTGCCAGCAGCGTTAGCGGGGGGAACCAAGAGACCCAGTACTTC
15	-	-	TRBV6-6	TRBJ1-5	CASSSIDSPNQPQHF	TGTGCCAGCAGTTCCATCGACAGCCCCAATCAGCCCCAGCATTTT
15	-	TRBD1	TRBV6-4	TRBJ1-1	CASREQGSVNTEAFF	TGTGCCAGCAGAGAACAGGGGTCTGTGAACACTGAAGCTTTCTTT
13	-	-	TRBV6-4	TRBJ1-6	CASSEFEGSPLHF	TGTGCCAGCAGTGAGTTTGAGGGATCACCCCTCCACTTT
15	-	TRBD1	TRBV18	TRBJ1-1	CASSPRQGANTEAFF	TGTGCCAGCTCACCGAGACAGGGGGCGAACACTGAAGCTTTCTTT
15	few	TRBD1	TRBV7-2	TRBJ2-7	CASSLELGQGYEQYF	TGTGCCAGCAGCTTAGAGTTGGGACAGGGGTACGAGCAGTACTTC
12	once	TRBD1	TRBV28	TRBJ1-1	CASTGTGDEAFF	TGTGCCAGCACCGGGACAGGGGATGAAGCTTTCTTT
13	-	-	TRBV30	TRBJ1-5	CAWEVLGNQPQHF	TGTGCCTGGGAAGTCCTTGGCAATCAGCCCCAGCATTTT
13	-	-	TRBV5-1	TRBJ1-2	CASSLGTVPGYTF	TGCGCCAGCAGCTTGGGGACAGTCCCTGGCTACACCTTC
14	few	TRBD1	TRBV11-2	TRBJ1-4	CASSPWTGNEKLFF	TGTGCCAGCAGCCCATGGACAGGGAATGAAAAACTGTTTTTT
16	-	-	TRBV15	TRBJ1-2	CATSRDLVGGDYGYTF	TGTGCCACCAGCAGAGATCTGGTTGGGGGGGACTATGGCTACACCTTC
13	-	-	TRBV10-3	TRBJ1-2	CAISESGGRGYTF	TGTGCCATCAGTGAGTCGGGGGGGAGAGGCTACACCTTC
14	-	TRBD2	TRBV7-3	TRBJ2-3	CASSSGLDLDTQYF	TGTGCCAGCAGCTCGGGACTAGATTTAGATACGCAGTATTTT
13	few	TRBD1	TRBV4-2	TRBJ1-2	CASGQGKPYGYTF	TGTGCCAGCGGACAGGGGAAGCCCTATGGCTACACCTTC
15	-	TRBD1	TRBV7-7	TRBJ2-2	CASSSPGQGTGELFF	TGTGCCAGCAGCTCACCGGGACAGGGCACCGGGGAGCTGTTTTTT
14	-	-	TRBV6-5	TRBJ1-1	CASKPRQRNTEAFF	TGTGCCAGCAAACCGCGGCAGAGGAACACTGAAGCTTTCTTT
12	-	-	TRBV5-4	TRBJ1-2	CASSYETDGYTF	TGTGCCAGCAGCTACGAGACAGATGGCTACACCTTC
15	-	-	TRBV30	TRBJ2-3	CAWSGGLAGTDTQYF	TGTGCCTGGAGTGGGGGGCTAGCGGGCACAGATACGCAGTATTTT
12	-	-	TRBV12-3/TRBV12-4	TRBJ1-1	CASGAAGAEAFF	TGTGCCAGCGGGGCGGCAGGGGCTGAAGCTTTCTTT